What follows describes a single TCR beta chain. Its antigen remains unknown. The data were taken from a study of CD8+CD57+ T cells in acquired aplastic anemia. About the research overall: Mean DNA quantity obtained from sorted CD4+ and CD8+ cells was around 3.2 ug. Healthy-donor CD4+ cells averaged about 9.9 million reads.

Genomic DNA, the template, was used for profiling of the TCR beta VDJ and CDR3. TCRdb fed the reads into MiXCR, producing one record per CDR3 protein. Of under 75,000 distinct CDR3 sequences in the sample, 50% to 55% were seen once. Findings and limits, study-wide: Patients and controls shared some 29 CD8+ CDR3 sequences, which appeared highly expressed in patients and within their immunodominant clones.

Trimming took off 0 bases at V and 7 bases at J, with 15 bases between the two ends. CDR1 is SGHVS, CDR2 FQNEAQ, per germline. There are 15 residues in the CDR3. Sequenced material: sorted CD4+, CD8+, or CD8+CD57+ T cells (not recorded which) from PBMCs. The clonotype originates from a human donor in good health, serving as a control. The genes are TRBV7-8 and TRBJ1-2; a possible D gene is TRBD1 (6 bases). This chain's CDR3 is CASSLARTERSGYTF. For the CDR3, the DNA is TGTGCCAGCAGCTTAGCCCGGACAGAGAGAAGTGGCTACACCTTC.